Following are 25 T cell receptor beta chains from one sample sequenced in a study of T cell changes during pregnancy in multiple sclerosis. Libraries were prepared by immunoSEQ multiplex PCR; TCRdb keeps only in-frame clonotypes and omits some of them. The sample lists roughly 40,000 clones, nearly 90% occurring once. The sequenced sample was CD4+ T cells from peripheral blood mononuclear cells, obtained after pregnancy. Receptors were obtained from a female donor with multiple sclerosis, enrolled in a pregnancy study.

This chain connects TRBV19 to TRBJ1-2, with 7 bases lining up with TRBD1. CDR3 length: 14 amino acids. The germline gives CDR1 LNHDA, CDR2 SQIVND (reference sequence). With V trimmed by 6 bases and J by 4 bases, 8 bases remained unmatched. CDR3 residues: CASSLDRVSYGYTF. In nucleotides, the CDR3 is TGTGCCAGTAGCCTAGACAGGGTGAGCTATGGCTACACCTTC.

V and J are TRBV6-5 and TRBJ1-1; D might be TRBD1 (5 bases). The CDR3 runs 13 residues. V was pared by 5 bases and J by 3 bases, with 10 bases between. CDR1 and CDR2 from the germline V gene are MNHEY and SVGAGI. In nucleotides, the CDR3 is TGTGCCAGCAGTCTCAGGGAGGACACTGAAGCTTTCTTT. Translation: CASSLREDTEAFF.

This clone was picked up one time. V and J are TRBV5-1 and TRBJ2-7, with 8 bases matching TRBD1. The CDR3 has 16 amino acids. Germline CDR1 reads SGHRS; CDR2 reads YFSETQ. V dropped 2 bases and J dropped 6; count of bases not matched to a gene: 13. The CDR3 spells CASSFTRDRGFGEQYF. The DNA for the CDR3 is TGCGCCAGCAGCTTCACCAGAGACAGGGGATTCGGCGAGCAGTACTTC.

The CDR3 DNA reads TGCGCCAGCAGCAAGCAGGGGGCGACCCAAGAGACCCAGTACTTC. Its protein is CASSKQGATQETQYF. The chain carries TRBV4-1 and TRBJ2-5; TRBD1 matches at 8 bases. The CDR3 covers 15 residues. V was pared by 5 bases and J by 1 base, with 6 bases of the junction left unmatched. The germline CDR1 and CDR2 sequences are MGHRA and YSYEKL.

The rearrangement uses TRBV19 and TRBJ2-5, with TRBD1 identical over 8 bases. Germline loops: CDR1 LNHDA, CDR2 SQIVND (reference sequence). The CDR3 spans 14 residues. The ends lost 8 bases at V and 6 bases at J; junction bases unmatched: 11. The CDR3 bases are TGTGCCAGTGGTAACAGGGGGAGTGGAAAGACCCAGTACTTC. Residues: CASGNRGSGKTQYF.

This clone turned up a few times. The rearrangement links TRBV21-1 to TRBJ1-6. TRBV21-1 is marked as a pseudogene. The CDR3 sequence is 17 residues long. The CDR3, as DNA: TGTGCCAGCAGCGATAAACCAGCGGGACGGGATAATTCACCCCTCCACTTT. This codes for CASSDKPAGRDNSPLHF.

The V gene is TRBV18, the J gene TRBJ1-4, with no clear D. The CDR3 spans 16 residues. V lost 2 bases and J 0 bases, leaving 10 bases between the germline ends. Looked up from germline, CDR1 is KGHSH and CDR2 is LQKENI. The CDR3 sequence: CASSPRILATNEKLFF. DNA of the CDR3: TGTGCCAGCTCACCAAGAATCTTAGCAACTAATGAAAAACTGTTTTTT.

A few counts support this clone. The chain couples TRBV29-1 to TRBJ1-1; unclear D gene. Germline V gene data show CDR1 as SQVTM and CDR2 as ANQGSEA. The V end lost 0 bases, the J end lost 1 base, and 9 bases lay between the germline ends. The CDR3 runs 14 residues. The CDR3: CSVEDARRNTEAFF. As DNA, the CDR3 is TGCAGCGTTGAAGACGCCAGAAGGAACACTGAAGCTTTCTTT.

This clone was seen just once. The chain couples TRBV4-1 to TRBJ2-7, with 10 bases lining up with TRBD2. Germline V CDR1 and CDR2: MGHRA, YSYEKL. V lost 4 bases, J lost 2 bases, and 5 bases stayed unmatched. The CDR3 has 15 amino acids. The CDR3 coding sequence is TGCGCCAGCAGCCTTGGACTAGCGGCTCCCTACGAGCAGTACTTC. It is translated as CASSLGLAAPYEQYF.

This chain joins TRBV30 and TRBJ1-5, with D perhaps matching TRBD1 (5 bases). V lost 2 bases and J 4 bases, leaving 12 bases between the germline ends. In germline, CDR1 is GTSNPN, CDR2 SVGIG (reference sequence). The CDR3 contains 14 residues. DNA for the CDR3: TGTGCCTGGAGTAAGGGGCTTGGAAATCAGCCCCAGCATTTT. This sequence encodes CAWSKGLGNQPQHF.

The rearrangement uses TRBV19 and TRBJ1-4; D not resolved. The CDR3 is 13 amino acids. Trimming shortened V by 6 bases and J by 4 bases, and 9 bases separated the two germline ends. The germline CDR1 and CDR2 sequences are LNHDA and SQIVND (reference sequence). CDR3 region: CASRDGVNEKLFF. The CDR3 region has the DNA TGTGCCAGTAGGGACGGGGTTAATGAAAAACTGTTTTTT.

Note on this clone: The germline gene is not matched at one end of the junction; a read error may be the cause. V is TRBV5-1 and J is TRBJ2-7; 8 bases match TRBD2. This CDR3 is built from 14 residues. Germline CDR1 is SGHRS and CDR2 is YFSETQ. The DNA of the CDR3 is TGCGCCAGCGGCTTGGAGGGCGGGGGGTACGAGCAGTACTTC. Amino acids: CASGLEGGGYEQYF.

The rearrangement uses TRBV7-2 and TRBJ2-2, with D perhaps matching TRBD2 (5 bases). Germline V lookup: CDR1 SGHTA, CDR2 FQGNSA. The CDR3 runs 14 residues. The V end lost 10 bases, the J end lost 6 bases, and 18 bases lay between the germline ends. The CDR3 sequence is CAILPSPAAGELFF. DNA for the CDR3: TGTGCCATCCTACCCAGCCCAGCGGCCGGGGAGCTGTTTTTT.

The genes are TRBV6-1 and TRBJ1-5; D ambiguous. CDR3 length: 15 residues. Germline values: CDR1 MNHNS, CDR2 SASEGT. V was cut by 4 bases and J by 0 bases, with 10 bases left in between. CDR3 sequence (DNA): TGTGCCAGCAGTGGACGGGTGCCTAGCAATCAGCCCCAGCATTTT. Translating it yields CASSGRVPSNQPQHF.

The rearrangement uses TRBV5-1 and TRBJ2-2, with no clear D. The CDR3 is 14 amino acids. Trimming took off 0 bases at V and 5 bases at J, with 8 bases between the two ends. The V gene's germline CDR1 is SGHRS and CDR2 YFSETQ. The CDR3 coding sequence is TGCGCCAGCAGCTTGGCCCCCAGGACCGGGGAGCTGTTTTTT. Encoded protein: CASSLAPRTGELFF.

The V and J genes are TRBV5-4 and TRBJ1-2, with 7 positions matching TRBD1. Losses at the gene ends were 1 base for V and 3 bases for J; bases not matched to a gene: 6. Germline CDR1 and CDR2: SGHNT and YYREEE (reference sequence). The CDR3 has 15 residues. CDR3 sequence reads: CASSLSQGTDYGYTF. CDR3 nucleotide sequence: TGTGCCAGCAGCTTGTCACAGGGGACGGACTATGGCTACACCTTC.

V is TRBV7-2 and J is TRBJ1-1; maybe TRBD1 (5 bases). This CDR3 is 15 amino acids long. Germline assignment: CDR1 SGHTA and CDR2 FQGNSA. Trimming removed 1 base at V and 11 bases at J, with 20 bases between. Here the CDR3 reads CASSLDRVRQFKAFF. The CDR3 bases are TGTGCCAGCAGCTTAGATAGGGTGCGACAGTTTAAGGCTTTCTTT.

The chain has TRBV6-6 and TRBJ2-1; 9 bases match TRBD2. V lost 4 bases, J lost 4 bases, and 8 bases stayed unmatched. Germline V gives CDR1 MNHNY, CDR2 SVGAGI (reference sequence). CDR3 length equals 16 residues. The CDR3 here is CASSLPAGGKYNEQFF. CDR3 nucleotide sequence: TGTGCCAGCAGTTTGCCAGCGGGGGGCAAATACAATGAGCAGTTCTTC.

The chain has TRBV11-3 and TRBJ2-3; 7 positions match TRBD2. The CDR3 extends over 13 amino acids. The V segment lost 3 bases and the J segment 10 bases; nucleotides outside the gene matches: 7. Germline V gene lookup returns CDR1 SGHNT and CDR2 YENEEA. CDR3 loop: CASSLELRGAQYF. The CDR3 nucleotides are TGTGCCAGCAGCTTGGAGTTACGGGGGGCGCAGTATTTT.

This sequence joins TRBV2 and TRBJ2-7, with a possible D match to TRBD1 (5 bases). CDR3 length: 11 amino acids. Germline V gene lookup returns CDR1 SNHLY and CDR2 FYNNEI. The V gene lost 6 bases and the J gene lost 2 bases, with 5 bases spanning the gap. The CDR3 region is CASRDTYEQYF. For the CDR3, the DNA is TGTGCCAGCAGGGACACCTACGAGCAGTACTTC.

The chain has TRBV7-9 and TRBJ1-1, with a weak D call TRBD1 (6 bases). CDR1 and CDR2 (germline): SEHNR, FQNEAQ (reference sequence). The CDR3 is 14 residues long. Trimming pared 1 base from V and 3 bases from J, leaving 9 bases between. The CDR3 sequence is CASSLGQGYTEAFF. The CDR3 DNA sequence: TGTGCCAGCAGCTTAGGGCAGGGGTACACTGAAGCTTTCTTT.

The rearrangement links TRBV7-2 to TRBJ1-1, with 9 nucleotides matching TRBD1. Germline V lookup: CDR1 SGHTA, CDR2 FQGNSA. CDR3 length: 14 residues. V lost 4 bases, J lost 4 bases, and 4 bases stayed unmatched. This CDR3 is CASSSDRGSTEAFF. CDR3 DNA: TGTGCCAGCAGCTCGGACAGGGGAAGCACTGAAGCTTTCTTT.

The chain combines TRBV5-1 with TRBJ1-4; 7 bases line up with TRBD1. The CDR3 has 17 amino acids. CDR1 is SGHRS and CDR2 is YFSETQ in the germline V gene. V shed 1 base and J 0 bases; nucleotides not matched to a gene: 6. Here the CDR3 DNA reads TGCGCCAGCAGCTTGAACAGGGGAGACGCAACTAATGAAAAACTGTTTTTT. It specifies CASSLNRGDATNEKLFF.

This clone was seen a handful of times. This chain joins TRBV5-1 and TRBJ2-4, with 7 bases fitting TRBD1. Germline lookup yields CDR1 SGHRS and CDR2 YFSETQ. Losses at the gene ends were 0 bases for V and 0 bases for J; bases not matched to a gene: 0. This CDR3 contains 15 residues. The DNA of the CDR3 is TGCGCCAGCAGCTTGGGGGACAGAGCCAAAAACATTCAGTACTTC. It yields the protein CASSLGDRAKNIQYF.

This CDR3 is CASSPQGGERETQYF. The CDR3 DNA reads as TGTGCCAGCAGCCCTCAGGGGGGTGAGAGGGAGACCCAGTACTTC. This chain links TRBV7-9 with TRBJ2-5, with D possibly matching TRBD1 (7 bases). Trimming stripped 5 bases from V and 5 bases from J, with 18 bases between. CDR1 and CDR2 from the germline V gene are SEHNR and FQNEAQ (reference sequence). The CDR3 loop spans 15 amino acids.